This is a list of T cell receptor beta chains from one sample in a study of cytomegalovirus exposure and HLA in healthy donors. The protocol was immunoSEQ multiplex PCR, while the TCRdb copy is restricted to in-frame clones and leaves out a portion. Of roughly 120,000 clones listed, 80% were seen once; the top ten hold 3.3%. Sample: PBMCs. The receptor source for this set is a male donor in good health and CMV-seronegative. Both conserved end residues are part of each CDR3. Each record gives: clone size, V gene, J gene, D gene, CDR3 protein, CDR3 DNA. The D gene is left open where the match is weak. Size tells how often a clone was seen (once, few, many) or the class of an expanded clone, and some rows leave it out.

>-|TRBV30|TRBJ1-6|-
CAWSWDTNLNSPLHF
TGTGCCTGGAGTTGGGACACCAATCTTAATTCACCCCTCCACTTT
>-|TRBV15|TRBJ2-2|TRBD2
CATSTDPGTSGSGELFF
TGTGCCACCAGCACCGACCCAGGGACTAGCGGGAGCGGGGAGCTGTTTTTT
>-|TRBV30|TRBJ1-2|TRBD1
CACTGQGVVVYGYTF
TGTGCCTGCACGGGACAGGGGGTTGTGGTCTATGGCTACACCTTC
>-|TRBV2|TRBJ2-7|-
CASSEAKGSLFEQYF
TGTGCCAGCAGTGAAGCAAAGGGGTCCCTCTTCGAGCAGTACTTC
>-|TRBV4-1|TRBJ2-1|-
CASRPIGLAPNEQFF
TGCGCCAGCAGACCCATCGGTTTAGCCCCCAATGAGCAGTTCTTC
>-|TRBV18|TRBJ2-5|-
CASSPPGQPLTQYF
TGTGCCAGCTCCCCACCCGGACAGCCCTTGACCCAGTACTTC
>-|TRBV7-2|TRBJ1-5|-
CASSLTNGNQPQHF
TGTGCCAGCAGCTTAACAAATGGCAATCAGCCCCAGCATTTT
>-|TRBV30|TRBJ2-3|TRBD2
CAWSQLAGGDTQYF
TGTGCCTGGAGCCAACTAGCGGGAGGAGATACGCAGTATTTT
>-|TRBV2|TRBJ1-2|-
CASSASGVYGYTF
TGTGCCAGCAGTGCCTCGGGGGTCTATGGCTACACCTTC
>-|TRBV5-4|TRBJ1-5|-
CASSYDRANQPQHF
TGTGCCAGCAGCTACGACAGAGCTAATCAGCCCCAGCATTTT
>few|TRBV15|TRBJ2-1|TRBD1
CATSRTGTGGKGNEQFF
TGTGCCACCAGCAGGACGGGGACAGGGGGAAAGGGTAATGAGCAGTTCTTC
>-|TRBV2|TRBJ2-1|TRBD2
CASTSGAYNEQFF
TGTGCCAGCACTAGCGGAGCTTACAATGAGCAGTTCTTC
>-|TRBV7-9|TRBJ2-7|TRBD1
CSSSREGTGDEQYF
TGTTCCAGCAGCCGAGAGGGGACAGGGGACGAGCAGTACTTC
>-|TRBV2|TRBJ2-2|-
CASSLTGPGELFF
TGTGCCAGCAGCTTAACAGGTCCCGGGGAGCTGTTTTTT
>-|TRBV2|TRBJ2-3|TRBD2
CASFASGGARDTQYF
TGTGCCAGCTTTGCCAGCGGGGGGGCTAGAGATACGCAGTATTTT
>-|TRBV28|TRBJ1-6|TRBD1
CASRLPPGTAFYNSPLHF
TGTGCCAGCAGACTACCCCCCGGGACAGCCTTCTATAATTCACCCCTCCACTTT
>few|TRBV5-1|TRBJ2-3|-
CASSSGHTEDTQYF
TGCGCCAGCAGCTCGGGACATACGGAGGATACGCAGTATTTT
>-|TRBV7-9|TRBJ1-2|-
CSSSHEAGAHGYTF
TGTTCCAGCAGCCACGAGGCGGGGGCCCATGGCTACACCTTC
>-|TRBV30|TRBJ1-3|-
CAWRAPGRPTGNTIYF
TGTGCCTGGAGGGCGCCAGGTCGGCCGACTGGAAACACCATATATTTT
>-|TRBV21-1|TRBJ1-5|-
CASSNPSGNQPQHF
TGTGCCAGCAGCAATCCCTCTGGCAATCAGCCCCAGCATTTT
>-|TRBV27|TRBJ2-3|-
CASSNSISSTDTQYF
TGTGCCAGCAGTAACAGCATATCTAGCACAGATACGCAGTATTTT
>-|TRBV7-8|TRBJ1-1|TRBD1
CASSPDRVTEAFF
TGTGCCAGCAGTCCGGACAGGGTCACTGAAGCTTTCTTT
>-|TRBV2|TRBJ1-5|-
CASSENYSNQPQHF
TGTGCCAGCAGTGAAAACTATAGCAATCAGCCCCAGCATTTT